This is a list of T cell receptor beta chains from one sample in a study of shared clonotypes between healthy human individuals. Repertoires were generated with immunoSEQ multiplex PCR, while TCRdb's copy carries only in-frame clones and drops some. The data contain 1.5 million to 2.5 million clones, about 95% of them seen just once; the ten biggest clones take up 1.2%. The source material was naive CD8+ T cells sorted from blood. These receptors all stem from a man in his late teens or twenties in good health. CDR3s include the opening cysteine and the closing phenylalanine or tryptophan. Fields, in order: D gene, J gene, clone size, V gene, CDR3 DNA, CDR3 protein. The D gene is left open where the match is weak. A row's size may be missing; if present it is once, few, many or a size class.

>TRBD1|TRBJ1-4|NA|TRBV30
TGTGCCTGGAATGGACAGGGGTTTAATGAAAAACTGTTTTTT
CAWNGQGFNEKLFF
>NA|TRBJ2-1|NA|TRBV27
TGTGCCAGCAGTCCCCGGGGAGCGGAAAGCTCCTACAATGAGCAGTTCTTC
CASSPRGAESSYNEQFF
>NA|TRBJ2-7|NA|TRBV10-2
TGCGCCAGCAGTGAGTCGGGGGCAGGGGGGTCCTACGAGCAGTACTTC
CASSESGAGGSYEQYF
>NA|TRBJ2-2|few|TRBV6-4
TGTGCCAGCAGCGTCGACAACACCGGGGAGCTGTTTTTT
CASSVDNTGELFF
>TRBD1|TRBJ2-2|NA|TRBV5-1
TGCGCCAGCAGCTTGGGGACAGGGAACACCGGGGAGCTGTTTTTT
CASSLGTGNTGELFF
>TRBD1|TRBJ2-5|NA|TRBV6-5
TGTGCCAGCAGCGAGGGGGCGGCCAGCCAAGAGACCCAGTACTTC
CASSEGAASQETQYF
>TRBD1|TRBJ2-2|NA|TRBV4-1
TGCGCCAGCAGCCAAGGGACAGGGTTAAGGGCCGGGGAGCTGTTTTTT
CASSQGTGLRAGELFF
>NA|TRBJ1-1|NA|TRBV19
TGTGCCAGTAGCCACAGGAACACTGAAGCTTTCTTT
CASSHRNTEAFF
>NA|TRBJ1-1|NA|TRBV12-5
TGTGCTAGTACTGAGGGAATGAACACTGAAGCTTTCTTT
CASTEGMNTEAFF
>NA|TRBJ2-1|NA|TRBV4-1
TGCGCCAGCAGCCCCGTTAGAAGATCGAGCTCCTACAATGAGCAGTTCTTC
CASSPVRRSSSYNEQFF
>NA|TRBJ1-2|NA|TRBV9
TGTGCCAGCAGCCCCTCCTGGGTTCCAACAGCCTATGGCTACACCTTC
CASSPSWVPTAYGYTF
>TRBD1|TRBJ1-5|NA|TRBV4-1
TGCGCCAGCAGCCAAGATTTGCGGGCAGGACAGGGTTGCAATCAGCCCCAGCATTTT
CASSQDLRAGQGCNQPQHF
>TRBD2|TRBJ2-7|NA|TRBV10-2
TGCGCCAGCAGTGGGGGGGGGTTCGAGCAGTACTTC
CASSGGGFEQYF
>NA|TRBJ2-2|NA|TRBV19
TGTGCCAGTAGTATGGGGACACCCACCGGGGAGCTGTTTTTT
CASSMGTPTGELFF
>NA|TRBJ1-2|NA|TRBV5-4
TGTGCCAGCAGCTTGGGAATTAAGGATGGCTACACCTTC
CASSLGIKDGYTF
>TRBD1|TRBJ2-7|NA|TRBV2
TGTGCCAGCAGTGAGGGACAGGCCGTGGGCTACGAGCAGTACTTC
CASSEGQAVGYEQYF
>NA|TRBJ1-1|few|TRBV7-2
TGTGCCAGCAGCTTTATGGACACTGAAGCTTTCTTT
CASSFMDTEAFF
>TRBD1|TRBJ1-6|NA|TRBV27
TGTGCCAGCAGTTTATGGTGGGACAGGGACTCACCCCTCCACTTT
CASSLWWDRDSPLHF
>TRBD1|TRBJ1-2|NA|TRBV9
TGTGCCAGCAGCGTTGAAGGGGGCATCAGCTATGGCTACACCTTC
CASSVEGGISYGYTF
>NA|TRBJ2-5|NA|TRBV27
TGTGCCAGCAGGAGGGGAGAGTCCCAGTACTTC
CASRRGESQYF
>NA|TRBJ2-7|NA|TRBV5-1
TGCGCCAGCAGCTTGTCGGGGCCCCGATTCTCCTACGAGCAGTACTTC
CASSLSGPRFSYEQYF
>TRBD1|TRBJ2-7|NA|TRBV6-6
TGTGCCAGCAGTATAACAGGGGTTACCTACGAGCAGTACTTC
CASSITGVTYEQYF
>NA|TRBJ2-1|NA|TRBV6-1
TGTGCCAGCAGTGAGGGACCTTCCTACAATGAGCAGTTCTTC
CASSEGPSYNEQFF
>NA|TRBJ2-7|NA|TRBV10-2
TGCGCCTGCCAGGGGGGGCAGAACGAGCAGTACTTC
CACQGGQNEQYF
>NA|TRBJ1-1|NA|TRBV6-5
TGTGCCAGCAGTTATGAACAGAACACTGAAGCTTTCTTT
CASSYEQNTEAFF
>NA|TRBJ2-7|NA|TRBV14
TGTGCCAGCAGCCAAGTTGGACCGGGGTACGAGCAGTACTTC
CASSQVGPGYEQYF
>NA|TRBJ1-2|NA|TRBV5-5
TGTGCCAGCAGCTTGGAACAGCTAAACTATGGCTACACCTTC
CASSLEQLNYGYTF
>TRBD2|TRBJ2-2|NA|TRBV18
TGTGCCAGCTCACCACTTCAACGCGGGAGGGCCGGGGAGCTGTTTTTT
CASSPLQRGRAGELFF
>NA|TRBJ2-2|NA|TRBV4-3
TGCGCCAGCAGCCAAGGGGTTAACACGAACACCGGGGAGCTGTTTTTT
CASSQGVNTNTGELFF
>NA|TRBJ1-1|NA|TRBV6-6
TGTGCCAGCAGTTACGTGTACCCCGTGAACACTGAAGCTTTCTTT
CASSYVYPVNTEAFF
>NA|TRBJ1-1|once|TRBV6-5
TGTGCCAGCAGTCGACGGATCCACGCCCCTGAAGCTTTCTTT
CASSRRIHAPEAFF
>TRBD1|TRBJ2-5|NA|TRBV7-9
TGTGCCAGCAGCTACAGGGGACAAGAGACCCAGTACTTC
CASSYRGQETQYF
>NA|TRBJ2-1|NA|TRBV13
TGTGCCAGCAGCTCTCCGGACAGACCCTACAATGAGCAGTTCTTC
CASSSPDRPYNEQFF
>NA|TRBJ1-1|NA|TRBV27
TGTGCCAGCAGCCCGTCGAGCGCCCAGGGGTATACTGAAGCTTTCTTT
CASSPSSAQGYTEAFF
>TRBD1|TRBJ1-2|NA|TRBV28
TGTGCCACCAGGACCATGACAGGGGGCGCTAACTATGGCTACACCTTC
CATRTMTGGANYGYTF
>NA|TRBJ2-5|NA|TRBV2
TGTGCCAGCAGCGAGGGTAGGGGCCCCCCTGAAGAGACCCAGTACTTC
CASSEGRGPPEETQYF
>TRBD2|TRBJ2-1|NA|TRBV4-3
TGCGCCAGCAGCCAAGATACTAGCGGGAATTATCAGTTCTTC
CASSQDTSGNYQFF
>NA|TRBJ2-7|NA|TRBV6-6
TGTGCCAGCAGTTACTCGACGGGTTACGAGCAGTACTTC
CASSYSTGYEQYF
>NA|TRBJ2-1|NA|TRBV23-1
TGCGCCAGCAGTCAATCGAGGAGGCATAGCTCCTACAATGAGCAGTTCTTC
CASSQSRRHSSYNEQFF
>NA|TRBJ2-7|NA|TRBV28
TGTGCCAGCAGATTGGGGCGGGACACATCCTACGAGCAGTACTTC
CASRLGRDTSYEQYF
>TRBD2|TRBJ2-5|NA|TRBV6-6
TGTGCCACGTATAGCGGGGGGGCATGGAAAGAGACCCAGTACTTC
CATYSGGAWKETQYF